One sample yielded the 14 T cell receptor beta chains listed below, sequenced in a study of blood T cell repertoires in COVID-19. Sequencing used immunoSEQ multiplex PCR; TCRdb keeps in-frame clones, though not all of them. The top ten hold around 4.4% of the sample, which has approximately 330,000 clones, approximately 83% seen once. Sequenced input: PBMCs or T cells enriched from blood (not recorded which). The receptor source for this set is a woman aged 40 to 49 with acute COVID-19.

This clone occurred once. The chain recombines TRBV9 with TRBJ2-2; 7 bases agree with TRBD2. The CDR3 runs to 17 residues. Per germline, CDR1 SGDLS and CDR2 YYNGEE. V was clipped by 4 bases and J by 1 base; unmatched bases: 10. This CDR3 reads CASSPDWRGRNTGELFF. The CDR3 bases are TGTGCCAGCAGCCCAGACTGGCGGGGGAGGAACACCGGGGAGCTGTTTTTT.

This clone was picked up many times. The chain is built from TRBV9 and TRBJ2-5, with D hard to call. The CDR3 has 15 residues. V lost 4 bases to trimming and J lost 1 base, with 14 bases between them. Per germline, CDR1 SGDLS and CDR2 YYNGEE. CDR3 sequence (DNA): TGTGCCAGCAGCCCAAGTGGTACTCCCCAAGAGACCCAGTACTTC. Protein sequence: CASSPSGTPQETQYF.

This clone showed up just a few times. This chain's CDR3 is CASSYADRGSEYF. As DNA, the CDR3 is TGTGCCAGCAGTTACGCGGACAGGGGTTCGGAGTACTTC. The gene calls are TRBV6-2 or TRBV6-3 and TRBJ2-7, with TRBD1 identical over 9 bases. Germline CDR1 reads MNHEY; CDR2 reads SVGEGT. The CDR3 totals 13 residues. The trim removed 2 bases at V and 11 bases at J, leaving 7 bases unmatched.

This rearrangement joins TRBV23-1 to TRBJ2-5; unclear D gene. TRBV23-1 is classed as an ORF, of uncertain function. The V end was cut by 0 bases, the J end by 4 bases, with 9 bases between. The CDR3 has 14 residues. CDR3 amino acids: CASSQSKLPETQYF. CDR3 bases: TGCGCCAGCAGTCAATCTAAGCTCCCAGAGACCCAGTACTTC.

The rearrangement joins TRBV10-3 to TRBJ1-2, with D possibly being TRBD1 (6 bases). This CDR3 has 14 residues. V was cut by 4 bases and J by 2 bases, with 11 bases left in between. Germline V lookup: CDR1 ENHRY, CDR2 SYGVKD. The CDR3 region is CAISGQTGNYGYTF. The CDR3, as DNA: TGTGCCATCAGTGGACAAACAGGGAACTATGGCTACACCTTC.

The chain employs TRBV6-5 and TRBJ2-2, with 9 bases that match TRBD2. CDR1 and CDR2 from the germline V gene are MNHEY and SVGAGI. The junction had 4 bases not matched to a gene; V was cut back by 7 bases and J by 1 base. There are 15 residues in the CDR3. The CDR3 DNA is TGTGCCAGCATTCCTAGCGGGAAGAACACCGGGGAGCTGTTTTTT. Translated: CASIPSGKNTGELFF.

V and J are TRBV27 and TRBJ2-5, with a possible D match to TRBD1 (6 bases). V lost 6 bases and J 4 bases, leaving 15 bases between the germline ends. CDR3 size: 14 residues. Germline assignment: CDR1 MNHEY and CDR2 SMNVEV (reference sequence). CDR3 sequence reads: CASRINRERETQYF. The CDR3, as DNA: TGTGCCAGCAGGATAAACAGGGAAAGAGAGACCCAGTACTTC.

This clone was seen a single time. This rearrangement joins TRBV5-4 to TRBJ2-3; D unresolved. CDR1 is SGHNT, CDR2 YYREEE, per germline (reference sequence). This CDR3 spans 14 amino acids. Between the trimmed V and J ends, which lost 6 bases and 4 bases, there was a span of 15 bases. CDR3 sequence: CASIHNLSPDTQYF. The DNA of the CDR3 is TGTGCCAGCATCCATAATTTGAGCCCAGATACGCAGTATTTT.

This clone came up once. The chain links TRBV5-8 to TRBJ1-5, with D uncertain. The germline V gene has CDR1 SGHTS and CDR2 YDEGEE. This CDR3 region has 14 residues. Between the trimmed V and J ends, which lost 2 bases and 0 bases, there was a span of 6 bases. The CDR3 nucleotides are TGTGCCAGCAGCTTTCGAGGTAGCAATCAGCCCCAGCATTTT. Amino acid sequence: CASSFRGSNQPQHF.

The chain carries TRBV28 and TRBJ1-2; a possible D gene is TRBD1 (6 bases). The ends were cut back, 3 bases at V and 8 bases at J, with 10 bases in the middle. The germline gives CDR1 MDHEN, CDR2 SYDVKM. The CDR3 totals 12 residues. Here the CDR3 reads CASSFEDRGYTF. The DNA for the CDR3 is TGTGCCAGCAGTTTCGAGGACAGAGGCTACACCTTC.

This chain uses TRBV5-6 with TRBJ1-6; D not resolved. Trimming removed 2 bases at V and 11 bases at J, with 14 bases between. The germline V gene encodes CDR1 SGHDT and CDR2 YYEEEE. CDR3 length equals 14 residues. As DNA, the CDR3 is TGTGCCAGCAGCTTCGGGGATGGGGTTCCACCCCTCCACTTT. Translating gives CASSFGDGVPPLHF.

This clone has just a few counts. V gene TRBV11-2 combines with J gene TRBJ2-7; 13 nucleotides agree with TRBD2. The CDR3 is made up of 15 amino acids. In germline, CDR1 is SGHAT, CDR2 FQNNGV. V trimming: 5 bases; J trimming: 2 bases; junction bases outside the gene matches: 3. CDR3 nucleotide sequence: TGTGCCAGCAGCGTCGGGACTAGCGGGACCTACGAGCAGTACTTC. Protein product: CASSVGTSGTYEQYF.

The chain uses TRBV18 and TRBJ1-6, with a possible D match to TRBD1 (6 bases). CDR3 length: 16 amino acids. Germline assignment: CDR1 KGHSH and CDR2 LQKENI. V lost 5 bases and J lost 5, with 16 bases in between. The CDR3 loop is CASSGDRTVNNSPLHF. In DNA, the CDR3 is TGTGCCAGCTCAGGGGATAGGACAGTCAATAATTCACCCCTCCACTTT. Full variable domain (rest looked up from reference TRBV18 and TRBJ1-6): NAGVMQNPRHLVRRRGQEARLRCSPMKGHSHVYWYRQLPEEGLKFMVYLQKENIIDESGMPKERFSAEFPKEGPSILRIQQVVRGDSAAYFCASSGDRTVNNSPLHFGNGTRLTVT.

The CDR3 reads CASSFGQGREQYF. CDR3 coding DNA: TGTGCCAGCAGTTTTGGACAGGGTCGCGAGCAGTACTTC. This chain connects TRBV6-2 or TRBV6-3 to TRBJ2-7; TRBD1 matches at 8 bases. The V gene's germline CDR1 is MNHEY and CDR2 SVGEGT. The trim removed 4 bases at V and 6 bases at J, leaving 5 bases unmatched. CDR3 length: 13 residues.